Below, 9 T cell receptor beta chains from the same sample are listed, as sequenced in a study of CD8 T cells in ankylosing spondylitis. TCRdb analysed the 5' RACE reads with MiXCR anew, one entry per CDR3 protein. The sample consists of 250,000 to 400,000 distinct CDR3 sequences, around 10% of them appearing once. Sequencing was performed on blood, either unsorted or a sorted T cell fraction (not recorded which). These receptors were taken from a female donor with ankylosing spondylitis or in good health (not recorded which).

Ten or more counts support this clonotype. This chain joins TRBV5-1 and TRBJ2-2, with D tentatively TRBD1 or TRBD2 (5 bases each). The CDR3 is made up of 16 amino acids. Germline V CDR1 and CDR2: SGHRS, YFSETQ. The V end was cut by 5 bases, the J end by 0 bases, with 14 bases between. For the CDR3, the DNA is TGCGCCAGCAGATCGATTGGGACCACGAACACCGGGGAGCTGTTTTTT. Translating gives CASRSIGTTNTGELFF.

J is TRBJ2-5 and V is TRBV20-1; unclear D gene. The CDR3 is 13 amino acids. V shed 5 bases and J shed 5 bases, with 15 bases lying between them. Germline-derived CDR1 and CDR2 are DFQATT and SNEGSKA (reference sequence). The CDR3 region is CSAGRLDGETQYF. The CDR3 DNA reads TGCAGTGCTGGCCGACTGGATGGGGAGACCCAGTACTTC.

This clonotype was counted ten times or more. The chain carries TRBV11-2 and TRBJ2-2, with TRBD2 matching 9 bases. This CDR3 contains 17 residues. With V trimmed by 5 bases and J by 2 bases, 9 bases remained unmatched. Germline-derived CDR1 and CDR2 are SGHAT and FQNNGV. The CDR3 DNA reads TGTGCCAGCAGCCTTAGGGCCGGGACTAGCAACACCGGGGAGCTGTTTTTT. Its protein is CASSLRAGTSNTGELFF. Together with reference TRBV11-2 and TRBJ2-2, the CDR3 gives the full variable domain: EAGVAQSPRYKIIEKRQSVAFWCNPISGHATLYWYQQILGQGPKLLIQFQNNGVVDDSQLPKDRFSAERLKGVDSTLKIQPAKLEDSAVYLCASSLRAGTSNTGELFFGEGSRLTVL.

The V call is TRBV2, the J call TRBJ2-3; 8 positions match TRBD2. The CDR3 loop spans 14 amino acids. V lost 7 bases and J lost 0; bases outside the gene matches: 3. From germline, CDR1 is SNHLY and CDR2 FYNNEI. CDR3 DNA: TGTGCCAGCAACATAGCGGGAAGCACAGATACGCAGTATTTT. It is translated as CASNIAGSTDTQYF.

The table lists this clonotype with many counts. The chain carries TRBV29-1 and TRBJ2-1; D is unclear. This CDR3 has 13 amino acids. V was trimmed by 8 bases and J by 2 bases, leaving 13 bases between them. Germline V gives CDR1 SQVTM, CDR2 ANQGSEA. The CDR3 protein is CSMRTGAYNEQFF. CDR3 nucleotides: TGCAGCATGAGGACCGGAGCCTACAATGAGCAGTTCTTC.

Of note for this clonotype: The junction departs from germline at one end; a sequencing error may be responsible. This chain links TRBV20-1 with TRBJ2-1; TRBD2 matches 7 bases. The CDR3 totals 16 residues. The germline CDR1 and CDR2 sequences are DFQATT and SNEGSKA (reference sequence). The CDR3 loop is CCASRASGGPYNEQFF. CDR3 DNA: TGCTGTGCTAGTAGGGCGTCGGGGGGACCCTACAATGAGCAGTTCTTC.

This clonotype was seen at least ten times. This chain uses TRBV20-1 with TRBJ1-5, with a possible D match to TRBD1 (5 bases). Trimming pared 3 bases from V and 2 bases from J, leaving 14 bases between. This CDR3 comprises 15 residues. Germline V gene data show CDR1 as DFQATT and CDR2 as SNEGSKA (reference sequence). This CDR3 reads CSARMGGTGNQPQHF. The CDR3 nucleotides read TGCAGTGCTAGGATGGGGGGGACGGGCAATCAGCCCCAGCATTTT.

This clonotype was counted many times. This chain joins TRBV5-1 and TRBJ1-5; tentatively, D is TRBD1 (6 bases). Trimming took 3 bases from V and 1 from J, leaving 17 bases between them. The germline CDR1 and CDR2 sequences are SGHRS and YFSETQ. The CDR3 has 17 amino acids. The CDR3 nucleotides are TGCGCCAGCAGCTGGGGGCCCGACCGGGGAAGCAATCAGCCCCAGCATTTT. This codes for CASSWGPDRGSNQPQHF.

This clonotype appeared many times. The chain employs TRBV20-1 and TRBJ2-1, with D unclear. Germline CDR1 is DFQATT and CDR2 is SNEGSKA (reference sequence). The CDR3 runs to 13 residues. The V end was cut by 4 bases, the J end by 7 bases, with 14 bases between. The CDR3: CSAIGVRRNEQFF. The CDR3 DNA sequence: TGCAGTGCTATTGGAGTTCGTCGGAATGAGCAGTTCTTC.